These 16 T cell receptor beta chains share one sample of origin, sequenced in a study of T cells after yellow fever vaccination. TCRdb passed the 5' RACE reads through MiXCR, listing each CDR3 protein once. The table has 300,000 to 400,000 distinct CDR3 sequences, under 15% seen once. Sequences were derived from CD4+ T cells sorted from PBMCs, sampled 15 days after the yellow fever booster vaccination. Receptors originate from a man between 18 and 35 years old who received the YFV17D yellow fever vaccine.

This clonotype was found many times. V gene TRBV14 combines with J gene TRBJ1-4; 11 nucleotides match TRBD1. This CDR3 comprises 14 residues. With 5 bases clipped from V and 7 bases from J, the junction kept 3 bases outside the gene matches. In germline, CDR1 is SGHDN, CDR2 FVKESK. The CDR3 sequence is CASSVGTGGEKLFF. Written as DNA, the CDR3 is TGTGCCAGCAGCGTAGGGACAGGGGGTGAAAAACTGTTTTTT.

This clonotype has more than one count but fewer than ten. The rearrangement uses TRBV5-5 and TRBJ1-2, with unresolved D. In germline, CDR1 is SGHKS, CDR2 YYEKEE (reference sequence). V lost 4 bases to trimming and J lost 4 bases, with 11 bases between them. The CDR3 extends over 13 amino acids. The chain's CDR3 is CASSPSYSYGYTF. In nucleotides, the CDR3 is TGTGCCAGCAGCCCGTCCTATTCCTATGGCTACACCTTC.

The CDR3 sequence is CASSHGSYNEQFF. Written as DNA, the CDR3 is TGTGCCAGCAGCCATGGCTCCTACAATGAGCAGTTCTTC. The V and J genes are TRBV3-1 and TRBJ2-1; D remains unclear. Between the trimmed V and J ends, which lost 3 bases and 0 bases, there was a span of 3 bases. Germline CDR1 and CDR2: LGHDT and YNNKEL (reference sequence). The CDR3 covers 13 residues.

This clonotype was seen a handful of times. This CDR3 is CASSMGKETQYF. Here the CDR3 DNA reads TGTGCCAGTAGTATGGGCAAGGAGACCCAGTACTTC. The chain carries TRBV19 and TRBJ2-5; D gene unclear. Trimming shortened V by 3 bases and J by 5 bases, and 7 bases separated the two germline ends. The CDR3 has 12 amino acids. From germline, CDR1 is LNHDA and CDR2 SQIVND (reference sequence).

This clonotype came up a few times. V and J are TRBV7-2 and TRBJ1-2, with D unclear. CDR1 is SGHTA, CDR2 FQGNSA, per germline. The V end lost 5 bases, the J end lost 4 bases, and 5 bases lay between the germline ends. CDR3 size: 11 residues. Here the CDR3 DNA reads TGTGCCAGCAGCCCCCGCTATGGCTACACCTTC. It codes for CASSPRYGYTF.

CDR3 DNA: TGTGCCAGCAGCCGGATTAGGGCGACGAGAGAGCAGTACTTC. Translation gives CASSRIRATREQYF. The genes are TRBV5-5 and TRBJ2-7; D is undetermined. Trimming shortened V by 4 bases and J by 7 bases, and 18 bases separated the two germline ends. The CDR3 runs to 14 residues. CDR1 and CDR2 (germline): SGHKS, YYEKEE (reference sequence).

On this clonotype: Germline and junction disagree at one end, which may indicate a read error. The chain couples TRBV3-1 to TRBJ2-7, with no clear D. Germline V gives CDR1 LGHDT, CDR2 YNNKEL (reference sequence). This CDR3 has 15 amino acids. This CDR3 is CASSQGGVGSHEQYF. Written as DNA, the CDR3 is TGTGCCAGCAGCCAAGGTGGGGTTGGCTCCCACGAGCAGTACTTC.

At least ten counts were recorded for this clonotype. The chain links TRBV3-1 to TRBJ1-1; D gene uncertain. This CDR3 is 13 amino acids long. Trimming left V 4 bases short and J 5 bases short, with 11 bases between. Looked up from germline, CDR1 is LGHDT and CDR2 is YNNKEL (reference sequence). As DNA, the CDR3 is TGTGCCAGCAGCCCTCTCGGCGGAACTGAAGCTTTCTTT. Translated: CASSPLGGTEAFF. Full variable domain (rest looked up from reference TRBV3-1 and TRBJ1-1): DTAVSQTPKYLVTQMGNDKSIKCEQNLGHDTMYWYKQDSKKFLKIMFSYNNKELIINETVPNRFSPKSPDKAHLNLHINSLELGDSAVYFCASSPLGGTEAFFGQGTRLTVV.

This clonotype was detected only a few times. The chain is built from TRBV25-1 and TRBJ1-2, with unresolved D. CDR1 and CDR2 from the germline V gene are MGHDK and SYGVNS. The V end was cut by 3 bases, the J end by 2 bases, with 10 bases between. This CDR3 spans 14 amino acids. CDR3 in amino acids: CASSDNPSNYGYTF. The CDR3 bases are TGTGCCAGCAGTGACAACCCCTCGAACTATGGCTACACCTTC.

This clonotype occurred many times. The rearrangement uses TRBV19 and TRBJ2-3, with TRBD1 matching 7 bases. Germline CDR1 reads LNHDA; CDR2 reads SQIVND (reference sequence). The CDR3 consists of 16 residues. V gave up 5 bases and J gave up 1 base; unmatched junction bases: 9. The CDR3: CASSPLTGAGTDTQYF. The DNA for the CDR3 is TGTGCCAGTAGTCCCCTCACAGGGGCGGGCACAGATACGCAGTATTTT.

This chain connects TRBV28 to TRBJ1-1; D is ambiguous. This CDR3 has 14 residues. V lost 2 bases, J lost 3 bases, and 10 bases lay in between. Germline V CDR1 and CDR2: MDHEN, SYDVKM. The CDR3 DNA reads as TGTGCCAGCAGTTTAGGCAGGAGGGACACTGAAGCTTTCTTT. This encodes CASSLGRRDTEAFF. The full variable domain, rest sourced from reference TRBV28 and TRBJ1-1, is DVKVTQSSRYLVKRTGEKVFLECVQDMDHENMFWYRQDPGLGLRLIYFSYDVKMKEKGDIPEGYSVSREKKERFSLILESASTNQTSMYLCASSLGRRDTEAFFGQGTRLTVV.

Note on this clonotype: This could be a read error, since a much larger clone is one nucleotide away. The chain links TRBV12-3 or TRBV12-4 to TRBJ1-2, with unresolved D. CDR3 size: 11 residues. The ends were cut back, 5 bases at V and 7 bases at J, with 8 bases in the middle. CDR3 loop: CASSGIFGYTF. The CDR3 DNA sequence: TGTGCCAGCAGTGGGATCTTTGGCTACACCTTC.

The CDR3, as DNA: TGCAGTGCTAGTATGGCTGGCACAGATACGCAGTATTTT. Protein sequence: CSASMAGTDTQYF. This rearrangement joins TRBV20-1 to TRBJ2-3; unclear D gene. Germline V gene data show CDR1 as DFQATT and CDR2 as SNEGSKA (reference sequence). Trimming took 3 bases from V and 1 from J, leaving 8 bases between them. The CDR3 loop spans 13 amino acids.

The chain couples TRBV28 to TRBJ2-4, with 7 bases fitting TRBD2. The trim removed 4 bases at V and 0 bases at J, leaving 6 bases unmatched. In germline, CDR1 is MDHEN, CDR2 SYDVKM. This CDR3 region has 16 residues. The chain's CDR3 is CASSYPGRVAKNIQYF. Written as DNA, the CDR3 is TGTGCCAGCAGTTATCCGGGGAGGGTAGCCAAAAACATTCAGTACTTC.

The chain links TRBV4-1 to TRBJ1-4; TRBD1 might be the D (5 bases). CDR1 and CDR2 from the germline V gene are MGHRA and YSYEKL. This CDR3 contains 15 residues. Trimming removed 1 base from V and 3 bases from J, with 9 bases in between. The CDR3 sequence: CASSQGGIANEKLFF. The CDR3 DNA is TGCGCCAGCAGCCAAGGGGGGATAGCTAATGAAAAACTGTTTTTT.

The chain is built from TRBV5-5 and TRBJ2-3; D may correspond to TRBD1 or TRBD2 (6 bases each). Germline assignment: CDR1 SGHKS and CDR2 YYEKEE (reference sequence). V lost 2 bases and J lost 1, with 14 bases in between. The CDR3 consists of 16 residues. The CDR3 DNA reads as TGTGCCAGCAGCTTCAGAGGGGGGAGTCGCACAGATACGCAGTATTTT. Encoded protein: CASSFRGGSRTDTQYF.